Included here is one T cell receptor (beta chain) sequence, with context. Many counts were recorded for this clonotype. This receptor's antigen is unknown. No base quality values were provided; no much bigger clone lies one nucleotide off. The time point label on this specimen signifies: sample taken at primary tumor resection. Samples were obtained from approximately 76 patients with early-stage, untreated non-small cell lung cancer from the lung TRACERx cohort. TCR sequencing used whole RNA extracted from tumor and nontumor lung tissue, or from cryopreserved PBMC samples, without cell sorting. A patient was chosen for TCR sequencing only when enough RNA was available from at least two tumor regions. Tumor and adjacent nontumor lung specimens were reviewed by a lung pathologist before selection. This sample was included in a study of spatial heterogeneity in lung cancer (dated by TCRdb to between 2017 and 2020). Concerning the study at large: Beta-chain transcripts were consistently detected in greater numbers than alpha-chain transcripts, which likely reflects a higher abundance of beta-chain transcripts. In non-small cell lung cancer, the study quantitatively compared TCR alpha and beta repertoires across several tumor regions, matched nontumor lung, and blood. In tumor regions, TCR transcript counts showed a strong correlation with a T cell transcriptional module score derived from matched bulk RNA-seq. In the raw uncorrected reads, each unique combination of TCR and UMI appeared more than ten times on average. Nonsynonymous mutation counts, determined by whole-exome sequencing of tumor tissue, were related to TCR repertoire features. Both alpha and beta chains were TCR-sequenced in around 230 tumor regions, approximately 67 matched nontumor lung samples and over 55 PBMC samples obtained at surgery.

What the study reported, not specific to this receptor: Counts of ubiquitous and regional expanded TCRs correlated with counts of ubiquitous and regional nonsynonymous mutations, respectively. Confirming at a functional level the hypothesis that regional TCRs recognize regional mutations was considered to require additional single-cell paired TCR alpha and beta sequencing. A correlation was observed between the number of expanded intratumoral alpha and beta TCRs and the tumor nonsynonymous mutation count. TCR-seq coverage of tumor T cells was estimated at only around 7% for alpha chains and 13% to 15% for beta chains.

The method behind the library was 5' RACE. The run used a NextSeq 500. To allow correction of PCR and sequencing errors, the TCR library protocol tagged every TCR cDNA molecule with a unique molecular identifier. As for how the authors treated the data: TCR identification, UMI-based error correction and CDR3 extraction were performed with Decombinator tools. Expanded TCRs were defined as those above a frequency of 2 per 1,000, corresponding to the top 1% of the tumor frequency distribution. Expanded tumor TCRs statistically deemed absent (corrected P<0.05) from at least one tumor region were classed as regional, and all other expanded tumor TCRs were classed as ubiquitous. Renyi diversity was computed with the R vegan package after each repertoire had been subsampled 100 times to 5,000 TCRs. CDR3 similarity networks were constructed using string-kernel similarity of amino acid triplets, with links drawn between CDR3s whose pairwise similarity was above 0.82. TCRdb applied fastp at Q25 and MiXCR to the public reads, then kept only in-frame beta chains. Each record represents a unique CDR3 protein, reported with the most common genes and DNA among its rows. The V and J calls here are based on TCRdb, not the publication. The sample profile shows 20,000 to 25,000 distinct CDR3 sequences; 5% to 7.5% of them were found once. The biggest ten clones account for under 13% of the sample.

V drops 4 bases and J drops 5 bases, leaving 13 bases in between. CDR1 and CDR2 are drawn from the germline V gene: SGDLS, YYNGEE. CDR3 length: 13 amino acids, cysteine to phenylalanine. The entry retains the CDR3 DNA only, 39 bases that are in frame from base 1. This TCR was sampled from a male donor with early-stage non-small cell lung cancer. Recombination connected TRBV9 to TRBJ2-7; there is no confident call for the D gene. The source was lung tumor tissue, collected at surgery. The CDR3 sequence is CASSLRARDEQYF. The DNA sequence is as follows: TGTGCCAGCAGCTTAAGGGCCCGAGACGAGCAGTACTTC.